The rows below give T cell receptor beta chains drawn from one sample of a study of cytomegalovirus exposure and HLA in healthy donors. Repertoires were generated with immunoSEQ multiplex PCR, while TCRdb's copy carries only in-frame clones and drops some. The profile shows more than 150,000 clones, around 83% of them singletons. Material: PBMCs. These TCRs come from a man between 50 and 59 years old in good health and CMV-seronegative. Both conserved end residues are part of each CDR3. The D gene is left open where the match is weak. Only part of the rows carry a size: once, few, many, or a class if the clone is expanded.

TGCGCCAGCAGCCAAGAGGGGGGGCCGGATGAAGCTTTCTTT CASSQEGGPDEAFF . TRBV4-3 once 14 TRBJ1-1
TGTGCCAGCAGCCCTCGTCAGGGGGCGCCCGGAGAGACCCAGTACTTC CASSPRQGAPGETQYF TRBD1 TRBV7-2 . 16 TRBJ2-5
TGTGCCAGCGTTGAAGGAGGGGGCTATACCTACGAGCAGTACTTC CASVEGGGYTYEQYF . TRBV11-2 few 15 TRBJ2-7
TGTGCCAGCACCAAACGTGGGGTCAGCAGCGGGAGTGTTTCGGAGACCCAGTACTTC CASTKRGVSSGSVSETQYF TRBD2 TRBV7-8 . 19 TRBJ2-5
TGTGCCAGCAGCCCTACAGGGGGCCGGGACTATGGCTACACCTTC CASSPTGGRDYGYTF TRBD1 TRBV7-3 . 15 TRBJ1-2
TGTGCCAGTAGTACCTCCCCACAGGGGACCAGCTCTGGAAACACCATATATTTT CASSTSPQGTSSGNTIYF TRBD1 TRBV19 . 18 TRBJ1-3
TGTGCCAGCAGCTCTATCCTTAACTATGGCTACACCTTC CASSSILNYGYTF . TRBV7-9 once 13 TRBJ1-2
TGTGCCAGCAGCGTGACTAGCGGGAGGGGAGGCTCCTACGAGCAGTACTTC CASSVTSGRGGSYEQYF TRBD2 TRBV9 . 17 TRBJ2-7
TGTGCCAGCAGCCTCCCAGGGGCTAACCAAGAGACCCAGTACTTC CASSLPGANQETQYF . TRBV5-4 . 15 TRBJ2-5
TGCGCCAGCAGCCAAGATCTTACTAGCGGTGTCAACAATGAGCAGTTCTTC CASSQDLTSGVNNEQFF TRBD2 TRBV4-3 . 17 TRBJ2-1
TGTGCCAGCAAACAGGGGACAGGGAACAATTCACCCCTCCACTTT CASKQGTGNNSPLHF TRBD1 TRBV6-5 . 15 TRBJ1-6
TGTGCCAGTACGGACAGGGGCCCTTCCTACAATGAGCAGTTCTTC CASTDRGPSYNEQFF TRBD1 TRBV19 . 15 TRBJ2-1
TGTGCCAGCAGCCTTCACCGGACAGGGTGGGGAGGAAACACCATATATTTT CASSLHRTGWGGNTIYF TRBD1 TRBV7-3 . 17 TRBJ1-3
TGTGCCAGCAGCCTCCCGGGAGAGAACTATGGCTACACCTTC CASSLPGENYGYTF . TRBV7-8 . 14 TRBJ1-2
TGCGCCAGCAGCCAAGACAGGACTAGCCAAGAGACCCAGTACTTC CASSQDRTSQETQYF TRBD2 TRBV4-3 . 15 TRBJ2-5
TGTGCCAGCAGCCAAGATCTCTTGGGCCGGACAGGGGAGAATTCACCCCTCCACTTT CASSQDLLGRTGENSPLHF TRBD1 TRBV4-2 once 19 TRBJ1-6
TGTGCCAGCAGCTTAGGTGGGGGGTACCCCTACAATGAGCAGTTCTTC CASSLGGGYPYNEQFF . TRBV11-2 . 16 TRBJ2-1
TGCGCCAGCAGCTTGACTAGCCTGATGTCAGATACGCAGTATTTT CASSLTSLMSDTQYF . TRBV5-1 . 15 TRBJ2-3
TGTGCCAGCAGAGCCACAGGGACTGGAAACACCATATATTTT CASRATGTGNTIYF . TRBV6-5 . 14 TRBJ1-3
TGTGCCAGCATCCGGGACAATAGCAATCAGCCCCAGCATTTT CASIRDNSNQPQHF . TRBV6-6 few 14 TRBJ1-5
TGTGCCAGCAGTTACTTCGGGGATCACGGCTACACCTTC CASSYFGDHGYTF . TRBV6-5 . 13 TRBJ1-2
TGTGCCAGCAGCCCTAAACAGGGACGGAACACTGAAGCTTTCTTT CASSPKQGRNTEAFF . TRBV5-4 . 15 TRBJ1-1
TGTGCCAGCAGTTTATACGGGATGGGGGCGAACACTGAAGCTTTCTTT CASSLYGMGANTEAFF . TRBV27 . 16 TRBJ1-1
TGTGCCAGCAGTTTCAGCCAAGCCGGACGGGATAACTATGGCTACACCTTC CASSFSQAGRDNYGYTF . TRBV28 . 17 TRBJ1-2
TGTGCCACCCCCGAGCGGGAGACAGATACGCAGTATTTT CATPERETDTQYF TRBD2 TRBV7-9 few 13 TRBJ2-3
TGTGCCAGCAGTTTATGGCAGGGGGATCAGCCCCAGCATTTT CASSLWQGDQPQHF TRBD1 TRBV28 . 14 TRBJ1-5
TGTTCCGGCAGCGACAGGTTTTTGACGCAAGATGAAAAACTGTTTTTT CSGSDRFLTQDEKLFF . TRBV7-9 . 16 TRBJ1-4
TGTGCCAGCAGCTTAACACCCGCGGATACGCAGTATTTT CASSLTPADTQYF . TRBV7-3 . 13 TRBJ2-3
TGTGCCAGTAGCAACTCCGGGACAAGTTATGGCTACACCTTC CASSNSGTSYGYTF . TRBV19 . 14 TRBJ1-2
TGTGCCAGTAGTATATCAGGGACATGGGAGACCCAGTACTTC CASSISGTWETQYF . TRBV19 . 14 TRBJ2-5
TGCGCCAGCAGCCAATCAGACTGGAACAATGAGCAGTTCTTC CASSQSDWNNEQFF . TRBV4-3 . 14 TRBJ2-1
TGTGCCAGCAGCTTAAATGCGGGACAGGGAAATTCACCCCTCCACTTT CASSLNAGQGNSPLHF TRBD1 TRBV7-2 . 16 TRBJ1-6
TGTGCCAGCAGCCGCTACCGGGACACGGGTAATGAAAAACTGTTTTTT CASSRYRDTGNEKLFF . TRBV9 few 16 TRBJ1-4
TGTGCCAGCAGTAGGCGGCGGCAGATCAACACTGAAGCTTTCTTT CASSRRRQINTEAFF . TRBV6-5 . 15 TRBJ1-1
TGTGCCAGCAGCTTAGGAGGAACTCATTCCACATACCAAGAGACCCAGTACTTC CASSLGGTHSTYQETQYF . TRBV7-8 . 18 TRBJ2-5
TGTGCCAGCAGTGAGGGACAGGGGGCAGTGGAGACCCAGTACTTC CASSEGQGAVETQYF TRBD1 TRBV25-1 . 15 TRBJ2-5
TGTGCCAGCACCATGGACAGGGGAGGGGGAAACACCATATATTTT CASTMDRGGGNTIYF TRBD1 TRBV6-1 . 15 TRBJ1-3
TGTGCCAGCAGCCCACGCTCAGGGTATAGCAATCAGCCCCAGCATTTT CASSPRSGYSNQPQHF . TRBV7-8 . 16 TRBJ1-5
TGTGCCAGCAGCTTCACTCCCTCTGGAAACACCATATATTTT CASSFTPSGNTIYF . TRBV7-2 . 14 TRBJ1-3
TGTGCCAGCAGCCCGAGAGGACAGGAGAATCAGCCCCAGCATTTT CASSPRGQENQPQHF TRBD1 TRBV9 . 15 TRBJ1-5
TGTGCCAGCGCCAACCAACAGGGGAGCGAGCAGTACTTC CASANQQGSEQYF TRBD1 TRBV6-4 . 13 TRBJ2-7
TGCGCCAGCAGCTTGGGCCTAGCGGGGGTCGCAGATACGCAGTATTTT CASSLGLAGVADTQYF TRBD2 TRBV5-1 . 16 TRBJ2-3
TGTGCCAGCCACATGGTGGGGCCCACAGATACGCAGTATTTT CASHMVGPTDTQYF . TRBV6-5 once 14 TRBJ2-3
TGTGCCAGCACCCCAAGGAGGACAGGGGGCACGGCCAAAAACATTCAGTACTTC CASTPRRTGGTAKNIQYF . TRBV21-1 . 18 TRBJ2-4
TGTGCCAGCAGGCGGGCGGGGAAAGAGACCCAGTACTTC CASRRAGKETQYF . TRBV6-6 . 13 TRBJ2-5
TGTGCCAGCAGCCGCCGGGCATGGACAGGGTCGAATTCGGCTAATGAAAAACTGTTTTTT CASSRRAWTGSNSANEKLFF TRBD1 TRBV14 . 20 TRBJ1-4
TGTGCCACCGGTAGCGGGAGTATTTCAGATACGCAGTATTTT CATGSGSISDTQYF TRBD2 TRBV19 . 14 TRBJ2-3
TGTGCCAGTAATACGGGGGGGATTGGAAACACCATATATTTT CASNTGGIGNTIYF . TRBV19 . 14 TRBJ1-3